The present T cell receptor (beta chain) was sequenced within a study of T cell responses to AZD1222 COVID-19 vaccine (dated by TCRdb to the early 2020s). Regarding the study in general: AZD1222 recipients with second doses at about 4 weeks or about 12 weeks were pooled, because spike-specific TCR depth and breadth did not differ between schedules. TCR sequencing was performed for 230 to 250 trial participants, of whom about 200 were given two doses of AZD1222 and around 25 were given two doses of MenACWY control vaccine. Trial participants were enrolled by age into subgroups of 18-55, 56-69 and 70-plus years, and around 140, 26 and 57 TCR-sequenced participants, respectively, were included in these subgroups.

Trimming removed 5 bases from V and 9 bases from J, leaving 26 bases between the germline ends. The germline V gene gives CDR1 as SGHAT and CDR2 as FQNNGV. The CDR3 covers 18 residues, taking in both the cysteine and the phenylalanine. The only DNA kept is the CDR3, 54 bases in frame from the first base. Here is what the overall study found, with its caveats: Only six or seven AZD1222 recipients were SARS-CoV-2 seropositive at baseline, limiting conclusions about previously exposed vaccinees. Reportedly, close to half of the unique spike-specific TCRs recognized epitopes lying outside the regions that are mutated in the B.1.351 and B.1.1.7 variants. The 56-69-year group was small, and its depth increase did not reach significance, likely because of low power. Vaccine-associated CD4 TCRs spanned the whole spike protein, with dominant responses in regions 160-218 and 743-854. Because no samples from the day 14 peak response were available, repertoires could be characterized only after the peak T cell response. After two AZD1222 doses, both the breadth and the depth of spike-specific TCRs were significantly higher than at day 0 and than in MenACWY recipients. Participants were mostly white British and included more females than males, and it was suggested by the authors that clonal diversity may have been underestimated.

This clone was recorded only once. There is no known antigen for this receptor. Base qualities are not provided; no much larger clone lies one nucleotide away. Sample time point, as interpreted from the label and publication: baseline before first vaccination. Samples from vaccinated people were obtained from the UK trials COV001 and COV002, which included a single-blind randomized controlled phase 2/3 trial of AZD1222 (ChAdOx1 nCoV-19) in healthy adults. For TCRbeta chain sequencing, PBMC samples were collected from trial participants at day 0 and at day 28 after the second dose. The CDR3 regions of human TCRbeta chains were analyzed by immunosequencing. The paper's processing steps were these. TCRs in the repertoires were matched against a reference library of SARS-CoV-2-specific TCRs that had been generated with the MIRA antigen-specificity platform. Breadth was defined as the fraction of unique TCRs that were SARS-CoV-2-associated. Depth was defined as the fraction of total T cells that were SARS-CoV-2-associated. Using the MIRA data, each spike-specific TCR was mapped to the spike region that the TCR reacts to and placed in a CD4 or CD8 class. Log10-transformed breadth and depth values were compared by one-way ANOVA with Sidak's multiple comparisons tests. Drawn from immuneACCESS, this table holds only the in-frame rearrangements with V and J called that TCRdb kept. Clones are partly lost; checked studies trace under half to an unresolved V gene and leave the rest unexplained. For V, J and clone size, that table is used; D and trimming come from the DNA. Present in this sample are about 97,000 clones, roughly nine tenths of which were seen just once. Together, the top ten hold roughly 7.5% of the sample.

The sequence was collected from an adult in good health. The chain was built from TRBV11-2 and TRBJ1-6, and perhaps TRBD1 as D gene, on 5 matching bases. This specimen consisted of peripheral blood, obtained on day 0 of AZD1222 vaccination. The nucleotide sequence is TGTGCCAGCAGCCTAGCTGTTGGGGCGGGGGGGGTCGGTTCACCCCTCCACTTT. Its coded protein is CASSLAVGAGGVGSPLHF.